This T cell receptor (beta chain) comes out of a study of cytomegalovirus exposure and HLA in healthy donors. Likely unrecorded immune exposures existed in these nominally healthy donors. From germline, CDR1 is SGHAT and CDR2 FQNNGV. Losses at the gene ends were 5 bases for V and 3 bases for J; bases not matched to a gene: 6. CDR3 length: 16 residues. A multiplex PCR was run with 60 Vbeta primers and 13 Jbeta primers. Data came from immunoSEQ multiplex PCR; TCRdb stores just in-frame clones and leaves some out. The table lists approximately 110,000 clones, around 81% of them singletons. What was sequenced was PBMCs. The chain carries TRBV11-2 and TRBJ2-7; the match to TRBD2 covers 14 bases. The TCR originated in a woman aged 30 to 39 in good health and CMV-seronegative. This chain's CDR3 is CASSQGGTSGSYEQYF. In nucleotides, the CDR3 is TGTGCCAGCAGCCAAGGAGGGACTAGCGGGAGCTACGAGCAGTACTTC.